The sequence of this TCR beta chain was determined in a study of T cell responses to AZD1222 COVID-19 vaccine (dated by TCRdb to the early 2020s). About the investigation overall: AZD1222 recipients whose second dose came at about 4 weeks and those whose second dose came at about 12 weeks were combined into one group, since spike-specific TCR depth and breadth did not differ between the two schedules. TCR sequencing was performed for about 250 trial participants, of whom 200 to 210 were given two doses of AZD1222 and 26 were given two doses of MenACWY control vaccine. Trial participants were enrolled by age into subgroups of 18-55, 56-69 and 70-plus years, and around 140, 26 and 57 TCR-sequenced participants, respectively, were included in these subgroups. What the authors observed across the whole study: CD4 TCRs associated with the vaccine covered the entire spike protein, and the dominant responses were in regions 160-218 and 743-854. In the small 56-69-year group, the increase in depth fell short of significance, most likely because of low power. A significant rise in spike-specific TCR breadth and depth was observed after two AZD1222 doses relative to day 0 and relative to MenACWY recipients. No day 14 peak-response samples were available, so repertoires were characterized only after the peak T cell response. Reportedly, close to half of the unique spike-specific TCRs recognized epitopes lying outside the regions that are mutated in the B.1.351 and B.1.1.7 variants. Participants were mostly white British, with more females than males. The authors suggested clonal diversity may have been underestimated. Only six AZD1222 recipients were SARS-CoV-2 seropositive at baseline, limiting conclusions about previously exposed vaccinees.

With regard to this clone: Its antigen remains undetermined. Within one base of it there is no much larger clone, and no base qualities were kept.

From a lookup of the germline V gene (reference sequence), CDR1 and CDR2 are LNHDA and SQIVND. V is reduced by 3 bases and J by 8 bases, leaving a spacing of 13 bases between them. The CDR3, from cysteine to phenylalanine, totals 13 residues. The sequence is cut down to CDR3 DNA, 39 bases in frame from base 1. The CDR3 regions of human TCRbeta chains were analyzed by immunosequencing. The source study handled its data this way. TCRs in the repertoires were matched against a reference library of SARS-CoV-2-specific TCRs that had been generated with the MIRA antigen-specificity platform. Breadth was defined as the fraction of unique TCRs that were SARS-CoV-2-associated. Depth was defined as the fraction of total T cells that were SARS-CoV-2-associated. Using the MIRA data, every spike-specific TCR was mapped to the spike region that the TCR reacted to and assigned to either a CD4 or a CD8 class. Log10-transformed breadth and depth values were compared by one-way ANOVA with Sidak's multiple comparisons tests. TCRdb's version of the immuneACCESS table is confined to in-frame rearrangements and falls short of the full clone set. An unresolved V gene accounts for under half of the shortfall where checked; the remainder is of unknown origin. The V and J calls and clone size are taken from that table; D and trimming were inferred from the DNA. This sample gives fewer than 150,000 clones in total; around 86% of them show up just once. The ten largest clones add up to 1.2% of the sample.

In the paper's terms, the time point label means: baseline before first vaccination. Samples from vaccinated people were obtained from the UK trials COV001 and COV002, which included a single-blind randomized controlled phase 2/3 trial of AZD1222 (ChAdOx1 nCoV-19) in healthy adults. For TCRbeta chain sequencing, PBMC samples from trial participants were taken at day 0 and at day 28 after the second dose. The sequences come from peripheral blood, collected on day 0 of AZD1222 vaccination. Rearrangement joined TRBV19 to TRBJ1-1; tentative D gene TRBD1, with 6 bases matching. The sequence came from an adult in good health. The CDR3 reads as follows: CASSMLGATEAFF. The DNA sequence reads TGTGCCAGTAGTATGCTGGGGGCTACCGAAGCTTTCTTT. With the portions outside the CDR3 filled from the reference TRBV19 and TRBJ1-1 genes, the complete variable region becomes DGGITQSPKYLFRKEGQNVTLSCEQNLNHDAMYWYRQDPGQGLRLIYYSQIVNDFQKGDIAEGYSVSREKKESFPLTVTSAQKNPTAFYLCASSMLGATEAFFGQGTRLTVV.